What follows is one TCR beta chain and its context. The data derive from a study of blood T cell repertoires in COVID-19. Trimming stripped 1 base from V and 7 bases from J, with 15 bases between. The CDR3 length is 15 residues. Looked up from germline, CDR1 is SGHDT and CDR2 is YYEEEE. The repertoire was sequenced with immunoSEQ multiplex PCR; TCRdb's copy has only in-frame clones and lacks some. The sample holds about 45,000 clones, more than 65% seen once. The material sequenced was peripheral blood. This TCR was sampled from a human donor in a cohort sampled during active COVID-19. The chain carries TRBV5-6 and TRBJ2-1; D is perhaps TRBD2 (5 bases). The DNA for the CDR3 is TGTGCCAGCAGCTTGCAGCTAGCTTTCGAAAATGAGCAGTTCTTC. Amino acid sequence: CASSLQLAFENEQFF.